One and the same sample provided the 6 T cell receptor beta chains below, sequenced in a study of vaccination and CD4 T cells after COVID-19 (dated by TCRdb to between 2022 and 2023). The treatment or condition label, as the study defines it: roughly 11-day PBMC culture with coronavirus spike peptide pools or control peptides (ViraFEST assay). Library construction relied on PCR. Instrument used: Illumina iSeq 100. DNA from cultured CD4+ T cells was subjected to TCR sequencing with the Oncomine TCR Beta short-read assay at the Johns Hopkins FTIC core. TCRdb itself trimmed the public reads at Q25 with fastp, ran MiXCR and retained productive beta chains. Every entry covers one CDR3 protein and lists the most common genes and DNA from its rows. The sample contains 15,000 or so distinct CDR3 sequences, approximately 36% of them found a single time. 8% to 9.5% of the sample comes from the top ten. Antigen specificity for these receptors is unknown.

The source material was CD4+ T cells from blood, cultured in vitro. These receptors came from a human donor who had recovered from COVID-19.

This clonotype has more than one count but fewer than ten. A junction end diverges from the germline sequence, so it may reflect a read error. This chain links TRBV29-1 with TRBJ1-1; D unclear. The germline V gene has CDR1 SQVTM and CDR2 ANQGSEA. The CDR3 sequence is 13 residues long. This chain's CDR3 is CSVQETTNTEAFF. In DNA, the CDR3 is TGCAGCGTTCAAGAGACGACGAACACTGAAGCTTTCTTT.

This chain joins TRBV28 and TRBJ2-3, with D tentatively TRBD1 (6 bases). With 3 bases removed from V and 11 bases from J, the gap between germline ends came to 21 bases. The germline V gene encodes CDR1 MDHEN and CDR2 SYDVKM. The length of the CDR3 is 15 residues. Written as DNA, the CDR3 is TGTGCCAGCAGTTTCGGGCAGCTCGAGGGCAGGGGGCAGTATTTT. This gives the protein CASSFGQLEGRGQYF.

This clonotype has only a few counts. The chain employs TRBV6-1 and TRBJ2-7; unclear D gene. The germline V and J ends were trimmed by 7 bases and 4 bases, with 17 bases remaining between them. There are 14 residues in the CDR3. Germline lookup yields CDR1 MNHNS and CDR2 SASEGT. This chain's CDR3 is CASMLADFAYEQYF. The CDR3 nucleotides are TGTGCCAGCATGTTGGCAGACTTCGCTTACGAGCAGTACTTC.

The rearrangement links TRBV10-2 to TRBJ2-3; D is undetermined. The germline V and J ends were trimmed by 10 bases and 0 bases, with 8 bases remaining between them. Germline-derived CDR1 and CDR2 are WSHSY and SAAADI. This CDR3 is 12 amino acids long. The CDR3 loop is CATHHSTDTQYF. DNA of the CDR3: TGCGCCACTCACCACAGCACAGATACGCAGTATTTT.

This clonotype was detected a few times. The CDR3 region has the DNA TGTGCCAGCAGCTTATATGAGGGAACGGAGACCCAGTACTTC. As protein: CASSLYEGTETQYF. J is TRBJ2-5 and V is TRBV7-9, with D perhaps TRBD2 (5 bases). The CDR3 length is 14 residues. The V gene's germline CDR1 is SEHNR and CDR2 FQNEAQ (reference sequence). Deletions cut 2 bases from V and 5 bases from J, with 12 bases between.

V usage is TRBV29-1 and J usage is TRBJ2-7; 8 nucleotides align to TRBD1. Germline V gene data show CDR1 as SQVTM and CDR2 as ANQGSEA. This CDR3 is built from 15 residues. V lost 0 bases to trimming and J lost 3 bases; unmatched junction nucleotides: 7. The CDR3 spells CSVEEEDRESYEQYF. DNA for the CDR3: TGCAGCGTTGAAGAGGAGGACAGGGAGAGCTACGAGCAGTACTTC.